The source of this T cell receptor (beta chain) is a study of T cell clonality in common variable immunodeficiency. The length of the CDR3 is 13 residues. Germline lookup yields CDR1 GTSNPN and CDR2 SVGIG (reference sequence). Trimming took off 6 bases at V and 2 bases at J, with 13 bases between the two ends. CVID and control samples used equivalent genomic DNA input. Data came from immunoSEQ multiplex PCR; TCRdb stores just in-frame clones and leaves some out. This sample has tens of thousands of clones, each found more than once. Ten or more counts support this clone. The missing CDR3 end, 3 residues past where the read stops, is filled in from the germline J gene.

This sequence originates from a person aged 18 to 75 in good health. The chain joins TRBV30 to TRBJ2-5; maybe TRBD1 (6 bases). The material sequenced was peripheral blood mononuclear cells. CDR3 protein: CACYGTPQETQYF. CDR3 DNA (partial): TGTGCCTGTTATGGGACACCACAAGAGACC. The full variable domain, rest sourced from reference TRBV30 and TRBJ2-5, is SQTIHQWPATLVQPVGSPLSLECTVEGTSNPNLYWYRQAAGRGLQLLFYSVGIGQISSEVPQNLSASRPQDRQFILSSKKLLLSDSGFYLCACYGTPQETQYFGPGTRLLVL.